Only a few counts were recorded for the clone carrying this TCR beta chain. The CDR3 is 14 residues long. V lost 0 bases, J lost 3 bases, and 8 bases lay in between. Per germline, CDR1 SGHVS and CDR2 FQNEAQ. This sample was taken from a study of T cell repertoires in cytomegalovirus infection. The overall study: Indications came from public TCR beta signatures; they pointed to CMV infection and to a matching HLA type.

Via MiXCR, TCRdb re-called the reads, giving one row per CDR3 protein. Among around 630,000 distinct CDR3 sequences listed, roughly 26% were seen once. Material for sequencing was CD8+ T cells from PBMCs. The source of this sequence is a human donor in good health (CMV status not recorded). Some clones in this sample may be carry-over from other donors' samples. The rearrangement joins TRBV7-8 to TRBJ1-2, with a tentative D call TRBD1 (5 bases). The CDR3 nucleotides are TGTGCCAGCAGCTTAGCTCGGACACACTATGGCTACACCTTC. This codes for CASSLARTHYGYTF.